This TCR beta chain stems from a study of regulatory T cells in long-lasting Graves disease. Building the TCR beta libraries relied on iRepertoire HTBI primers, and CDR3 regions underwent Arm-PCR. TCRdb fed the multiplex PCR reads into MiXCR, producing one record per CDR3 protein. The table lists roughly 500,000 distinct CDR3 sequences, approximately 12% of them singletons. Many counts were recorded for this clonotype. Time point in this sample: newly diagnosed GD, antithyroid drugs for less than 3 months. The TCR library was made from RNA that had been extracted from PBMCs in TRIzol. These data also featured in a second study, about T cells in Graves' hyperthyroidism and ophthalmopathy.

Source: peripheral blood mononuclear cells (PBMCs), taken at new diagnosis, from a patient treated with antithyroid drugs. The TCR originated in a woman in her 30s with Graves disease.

This chain's CDR3 is CASTPGTGPYGYTF. The DNA for the CDR3 is TGTGCCAGCACCCCCGGGACAGGGCCCTATGGCTACACCTTC. The chain couples TRBV7-2 to TRBJ1-2; TRBD1 aligns across 9 bases. In germline, CDR1 is SGHTA, CDR2 FQGNSA. There are 14 residues in the CDR3. Trimming removed 7 bases from V and 4 bases from J; junction bases left unmatched: 7. Looking up the rest from reference TRBV7-2 and TRBJ1-2 gives the full variable domain: GAGVSQSPSNKVTEKGKDVELRCDPISGHTALYWYRQSLGQGLEFLIYFQGNSAPDKSGLPSDRFSAERTGGSVSTLTIQRTQQEDSAVYLCASTPGTGPYGYTFGSGTRLTVV.